The present entry profiles one T cell receptor (beta chain) with its context. Clones were read by immunoSEQ multiplex PCR, and TCRdb kept only the in-frame ones, dropping some. The sample has about 150,000 clones; 90% to 95% are singletons. These data originate in a study of OX40 agonist ivuxolimab in advanced cancers. Study context: Three dose-escalation patients had partial responses: one with hepatocellular carcinoma and two with cutaneous melanoma.

CDR1 is KGHSH, CDR2 LQKENI, per germline. CDR3 length equals 15 residues. Trimming took off 0 bases at V and 1 base at J, with 9 bases between the two ends. The rearrangement links TRBV18 to TRBJ2-5; D gene ambiguous. This clonotype originated in an adult with an advanced solid tumor such as melanoma, head and neck, liver or kidney cancer. Material: CD4+ or CD8+ T cells sorted from blood, obtained in a trial of the OX40 agonist ivuxolimab. CDR3 protein: CASSPPTTFQETQYF. The CDR3 region has the DNA TGTGCCAGCTCACCACCGACCACCTTCCAAGAGACCCAGTACTTC.